These 25 T cell receptor beta chains originate from one sample sequenced in a study of cytomegalovirus exposure and HLA in healthy donors. It was with 60 Vbeta and 13 Jbeta primers that the PCR ran. Sequenced by immunoSEQ multiplex PCR; TCRdb stores in-frame clones only, minus some. The data contain about 98,000 clones, about 80% of them singletons. Sequenced input: PBMCs. These receptors all come from a man between 18 and 29 years old in good health and CMV-seropositive.

This clone was counted once. The chain couples TRBV7-2 to TRBJ1-2; the D gene is possibly TRBD1 (6 bases). Trimming cost V 7 bases and J 8 bases, with 17 bases left between them. The CDR3 totals 13 residues. The germline V gene has CDR1 SGHTA and CDR2 FQGNSA. The CDR3 nucleotides read TGTGCCAGCAACGTTAGATGGACAGAGGGCTACACCTTC. Translated: CASNVRWTEGYTF.

This rearrangement joins TRBV5-4 to TRBJ1-4; 7 nucleotides match TRBD1. The CDR3 totals 15 residues. The V and J ends lost 3 bases and 4 bases, in that order; junction bases with no gene match: 6. Germline V lookup: CDR1 SGHNT, CDR2 YYREEE (reference sequence). CDR3 residues: CASSSPGTDNEKLFF. For the CDR3, the DNA is TGTGCCAGCAGCTCGCCCGGGACAGATAATGAAAAACTGTTTTTT.

CDR3 protein: CASSQDSTSGVSTDTQYF. The CDR3 bases are TGCGCCAGCAGCCAAGACTCGACTAGCGGGGTTAGCACAGATACGCAGTATTTT. The chain uses TRBV4-1 and TRBJ2-3; 11 positions agree with TRBD2. The CDR3 sequence is 18 residues long. Germline CDR1 reads MGHRA; CDR2 reads YSYEKL. Trimming took 0 bases from V and 0 from J; bases not matched to a gene: 5.

The chain has TRBV5-5 and TRBJ1-4; perhaps TRBD1 as D (6 bases). The germline CDR1 and CDR2 sequences are SGHKS and YYEKEE (reference sequence). V was pared by 3 bases and J by 8 bases, with 23 bases between. The CDR3 spans 17 residues. The CDR3 loop reads CASSSEAGASRREKLFF. In nucleotides, the CDR3 is TGTGCCAGCAGCTCAGAGGCGGGGGCGAGCCGTCGAGAAAAACTGTTTTTT.

The chain recombines TRBV27 with TRBJ2-7; the D gene is possibly TRBD2 (5 bases). The germline V gene has CDR1 MNHEY and CDR2 SMNVEV (reference sequence). V lost 6 bases to trimming and J lost 4 bases, with 22 bases between them. The CDR3 spans 16 residues. The CDR3 loop is CASSASWAEGWYEQYF. The CDR3 DNA reads as TGTGCCAGCAGCGCCTCCTGGGCCGAGGGTTGGTACGAGCAGTACTTC.

This clone was recorded once. The J gene is TRBJ1-1, the V gene TRBV10-3; D gene ambiguous. Deletions cut 3 bases from V and 0 bases from J, with 5 bases between. The CDR3 loop spans 13 amino acids. CDR1 is ENHRY and CDR2 is SYGVKD in the germline V gene. The CDR3 coding sequence is TGTGCCATCAGTGACTATATGAACACTGAAGCTTTCTTT. Translated, it gives CAISDYMNTEAFF.

V usage is TRBV5-6 and J usage is TRBJ2-5; 9 positions match TRBD2. Germline V gene data show CDR1 as SGHDT and CDR2 as YYEEEE. The V gene end was trimmed by 6 bases and the J gene end by 1 base; junction bases not matched to a gene: 10. The CDR3 is made up of 16 amino acids. The CDR3 reads CASITGAGGSQETQYF. The CDR3 nucleotides are TGTGCCAGCATCACAGGGGCGGGGGGGTCCCAAGAGACCCAGTACTTC.

The V and J genes are TRBV4-1 and TRBJ1-1, with 10 bases aligning to TRBD1. J lost 7 bases, V lost 2 bases, and 4 bases had no gene match. The CDR3 has 14 amino acids. Germline V CDR1 and CDR2: MGHRA, YSYEKL. The CDR3 loop is CASSQLTGGGEAFF. The CDR3 DNA reads TGCGCCAGCAGCCAATTGACAGGGGGCGGTGAAGCTTTCTTT.

The chain carries TRBV5-1 and TRBJ2-7; TRBD1 aligns across 7 bases. Germline values: CDR1 SGHRS, CDR2 YFSETQ. After removal of 0 bases from V and 0 bases from J, the junction contained 6 bases not matched to a gene. This CDR3 comprises 16 residues. The CDR3 DNA is TGCGCCAGCAGCTTGGGTATGGGACAGCACTCCTACGAGCAGTACTTC. This sequence encodes CASSLGMGQHSYEQYF.

The CDR3 nucleotides are TGTGCCAGCTCACCACCCGGGAAGAATAATCAGCCCCAGCATTTT. It encodes CASSPPGKNNQPQHF. The V call is TRBV18, the J call TRBJ1-5; no clear D gene. Trimming pared 0 bases from V and 4 bases from J, leaving 10 bases between. This CDR3 region has 15 residues. Germline V gives CDR1 KGHSH, CDR2 LQKENI.

The chain has TRBV9 and TRBJ2-1; 10 nucleotides match TRBD1. CDR3 size: 15 residues. The J segment lost 9 bases and the V segment lost 3 bases, leaving 9 bases of the junction unmatched. CDR1 and CDR2 (germline): SGDLS, YYNGEE. In DNA form, the CDR3 reads TGTGCCAGCAGCGCCTCGGGACAGGGGCGAATTGAGCAGTTCTTC. It translates to CASSASGQGRIEQFF. Full variable domain (outside the CDR3, taken from reference TRBV9 and TRBJ2-1): DSGVTQTPKHLITATGQRVTLRCSPRSGDLSVYWYQQSLDQGLQFLIQYYNGEERAKGNILERFSAQQFPDLHSELNLSSLELGDSALYFCASSASGQGRIEQFFGPGTRLTVL.

The chain uses TRBV5-4 and TRBJ2-2, with 8 bases matching TRBD1. This CDR3 has 14 amino acids. V gave up 7 bases and J gave up 6 bases; unmatched junction bases: 8. Per the germline V gene, CDR1 is SGHNT and CDR2 is YYREEE (reference sequence). The CDR3 sequence: CASGTRGRAGELFF. CDR3 in DNA: TGTGCCAGCGGGACCAGGGGGCGCGCCGGGGAGCTGTTTTTT.

The rearrangement uses TRBV25-1 and TRBJ2-5, with TRBD1 identical over 10 bases. Unmatched junction bases numbered 12, after V lost 7 bases and J lost 7 bases. The germline CDR1 and CDR2 sequences are MGHDK and SYGVNS. The length of the CDR3 is 15 residues. The chain's CDR3 is CASNSPGTGEVTQYF. CDR3 DNA sequence: TGTGCCAGCAATAGTCCCGGGACAGGGGAGGTGACCCAGTACTTC.

The chain carries TRBV21-1 and TRBJ1-2. TRBV21-1 corresponds to a pseudogene. CDR3 size: 16 residues. CDR3 in amino acids: CASSKDEGVRSYGYTF. In nucleotides, the CDR3 is TGTGCCAGCAGCAAAGATGAGGGCGTTAGGAGCTATGGCTACACCTTC.

The chain employs TRBV6-1 and TRBJ1-2; TRBD1 might be the D (6 bases). Germline CDR1 and CDR2: MNHNS and SASEGT. The CDR3 is 14 residues long. Trimming took 8 bases from V and 9 from J, leaving 22 bases between them. The CDR3 loop is CASVAAQGVISYTF. CDR3 DNA sequence: TGTGCCAGCGTTGCCGCACAGGGCGTCATCAGCTACACCTTC.

A single count supports this clone. The chain is built from TRBV6-1 and TRBJ1-5; 9 bases align to TRBD1. The CDR3 sequence is 18 residues long. Germline V gene lookup returns CDR1 MNHNS and CDR2 SASEGT. V gave up 3 bases and J gave up 1 base; unmatched junction bases: 10. CDR3 in DNA: TGTGCCAGCAGTGAGAGACAGGGGGTGGGTAGGAGCAATCAGCCCCAGCATTTT. Translation gives CASSERQGVGRSNQPQHF.

J is TRBJ2-5 and V is TRBV5-1, with TRBD1 matching over 7 bases. CDR1 is SGHRS and CDR2 is YFSETQ in the germline V gene. V lost 4 bases to trimming and J lost 5 bases; unmatched junction nucleotides: 11. The CDR3 spans 15 residues. CDR3: CASSPSSTGYETQYF. In DNA form, the CDR3 reads TGCGCCAGCAGCCCCTCCTCGACAGGGTATGAGACCCAGTACTTC.

This chain uses TRBV30 with TRBJ1-3, with 7 bases lining up with TRBD1. The V and J ends lost 8 bases and 5 bases, in that order; junction bases with no gene match: 9. The CDR3 has 13 residues. CDR1 is GTSNPN and CDR2 is SVGIG in the germline V gene (reference sequence). The CDR3 DNA reads as TGTGCCCGAAAGGGGGCTCTGAGAAACACCATATATTTT. As protein: CARKGALRNTIYF.

The chain is built from TRBV18 and TRBJ2-2; D is perhaps TRBD2 (5 bases). Germline CDR1 reads KGHSH; CDR2 reads LQKENI. CDR3 size: 15 residues. V shed 6 bases and J shed 6 bases, with 17 bases lying between them. The DNA of the CDR3 is TGTGCCAGCTCGTACGAGAGGGTCCTCGCCGGGGAGCTGTTTTTT. It yields the protein CASSYERVLAGELFF.

The genes are TRBV27 and TRBJ2-7, with D possibly being TRBD2 (8 bases). This CDR3 contains 16 residues. Germline lookup yields CDR1 MNHEY and CDR2 SMNVEV (reference sequence). V lost 5 bases to trimming and J lost 3 bases, with 20 bases between them. The CDR3 sequence: CASSTPTGTRIYEQYF. In nucleotides, the CDR3 is TGTGCCAGCAGTACCCCGACAGGGACTAGAATCTACGAGCAGTACTTC.

The rearrangement links TRBV5-1 to TRBJ1-2; 8 bases line up with TRBD1. The length of the CDR3 is 14 residues. Germline CDR1 SGHRS, CDR2 YFSETQ. Trimming took 0 bases from V and 5 from J; bases not matched to a gene: 3. The CDR3 reads CASSLGQGAYGYTF. DNA for the CDR3: TGCGCCAGCAGCTTGGGGCAGGGGGCGTATGGCTACACCTTC.

DNA of the CDR3: TGCGCCAGCAGTGAGAAGACAGATAACTATGGCTACACCTTC. Translating it yields CASSEKTDNYGYTF. This chain uses TRBV10-2 with TRBJ1-2; the D gene is possibly TRBD1 (5 bases). This CDR3 region has 14 residues. Trimming pared 2 bases from V and 1 base from J, leaving 8 bases between. Germline V gene lookup returns CDR1 WSHSY and CDR2 SAAADI.

The J gene is TRBJ1-6, the V gene TRBV4-1, with no clear D. Germline loops: CDR1 MGHRA, CDR2 YSYEKL. The V and J ends lost 1 base and 8 bases respectively, with 12 bases between them. CDR3 length equals 15 residues. The CDR3 DNA reads TGCGCCAGCAGCCAAGGATCGGTTGAGGATTCACCCCTCCACTTT. It translates to CASSQGSVEDSPLHF.

The rearrangement uses TRBV27 and TRBJ1-6; D is uncertain. The CDR3 runs 16 residues. V was shortened by 4 bases and J by 6 bases, with 16 bases between the two germline ends. Per germline, CDR1 MNHEY and CDR2 SMNVEV (reference sequence). CDR3: CASSSLGPVGNSPLHF. CDR3 sequence (DNA): TGTGCCAGCAGTTCATTGGGCCCAGTCGGTAATTCACCCCTCCACTTT.

This chain joins TRBV7-9 and TRBJ2-1, with 12 bases matching TRBD2. This CDR3 region has 11 residues. Unmatched junction bases numbered 1, after V lost 5 bases and J lost 14 bases. Germline V gene lookup returns CDR1 SEHNR and CDR2 FQNEAQ (reference sequence). Written as DNA, the CDR3 is TGTGCCAGCAGCACTAGCGGGGGGAAGTTCTTC. Its translation: CASSTSGGKFF.